These 7 T cell receptor beta chains originate from one sample sequenced in a study of blood T cell repertoires in COVID-19. Data came from immunoSEQ multiplex PCR; TCRdb stores just in-frame clones and leaves some out. The repertoire consists of 130,000 or so clones, with 80% to 90% occurring once and the leading ten covering 2% to 2.5%. The sequenced material came from peripheral blood. These receptor sequences come from a man in his fifties or sixties with active COVID-19.

This clone turned up a few times. The genes are TRBV30 and TRBJ1-3, with a tentative D call TRBD1 (5 bases). Trimming shortened V by 5 bases and J by 8 bases, and 19 bases separated the two germline ends. CDR1 and CDR2 (germline): GTSNPN, SVGIG (reference sequence). The CDR3 runs 14 residues. CDR3 amino acids: CAWALQVGGDTIYF. As DNA, the CDR3 is TGTGCCTGGGCCCTCCAAGTGGGGGGGGACACCATATATTTT.

This chain links TRBV19 with TRBJ1-1; TRBD1 agrees at 10 bases. Losses at the gene ends were 4 bases for V and 0 bases for J; bases not matched to a gene: 8. The germline gives CDR1 LNHDA, CDR2 SQIVND (reference sequence). CDR3 length equals 17 residues. CDR3: CASSNRDRGFLNTEAFF. The CDR3 bases are TGTGCCAGTAGTAACCGGGACAGGGGATTTTTGAACACTGAAGCTTTCTTT.

The chain uses TRBV11-3 and TRBJ2-2; TRBD1 agrees at 8 bases. The junction had 7 bases not matched to a gene; V was cut back by 4 bases and J by 6 bases. In germline, CDR1 is SGHNT, CDR2 YENEEA. This CDR3 is built from 15 residues. CDR3 bases: TGTGCCAGCAGCTCCGGACAGGGAGAAGCCGGGGAGCTGTTTTTT. Translation: CASSSGQGEAGELFF. The full variable domain, rest sourced from reference TRBV11-3 and TRBJ2-2, is EAGVVQSPRYKIIEKKQPVAFWCNPISGHNTLYWYLQNLGQGPELLIRYENEEAVDDSQLPKDRFSAERLKGVDSTLKIQPAELGDSAVYLCASSSGQGEAGELFFGEGSRLTVL.

This clone was seen a handful of times. The rearrangement joins TRBV27 to TRBJ2-7; unclear D gene. This CDR3 is 14 amino acids long. Germline-derived CDR1 and CDR2 are MNHEY and SMNVEV (reference sequence). V lost 4 bases and J lost 0, with 10 bases in between. Here the CDR3 DNA reads TGTGCCAGCAGTTCCCCAAAGAGCTCCTACGAGCAGTACTTC. The encoded protein is CASSSPKSSYEQYF.

The V call is TRBV29-1, the J call TRBJ2-7, with 7 bases that match TRBD2. Germline lookup yields CDR1 SQVTM and CDR2 ANQGSEA. The CDR3 length is 11 residues. The ends lost 7 bases at V and 3 bases at J; junction bases unmatched: 3. The chain's CDR3 is CSGGTNYEQYF. In nucleotides, the CDR3 is TGCAGCGGGGGGACTAACTACGAGCAGTACTTC.

CDR3 in amino acids: CASSQVLPYEQYF. The CDR3 DNA follows: TGTGCCAGCAGCCAAGTTCTTCCCTACGAGCAGTACTTC. V gene TRBV3-1 (or the pseudogene TRBV3-2) combines with J gene TRBJ2-7; D gene uncertain. Trimming took off 1 base at V and 2 bases at J, with 6 bases between the two ends. The CDR3 length is 13 residues. Per germline, CDR1 LGHDT and CDR2 YNNKEL (reference sequence).

Here the CDR3 DNA reads TGTGCCACCGGAGGCGACGGGCAGACGCCACAAGAGACCCAGTACTTC. It specifies CATGGDGQTPQETQYF. The chain recombines TRBV24-1 with TRBJ2-5; tentatively, D is TRBD2 (5 bases). V lost 9 bases, J lost 2 bases, and 21 bases lay in between. From germline, CDR1 is KGHDR and CDR2 SFDVKD. CDR3 size: 16 residues.